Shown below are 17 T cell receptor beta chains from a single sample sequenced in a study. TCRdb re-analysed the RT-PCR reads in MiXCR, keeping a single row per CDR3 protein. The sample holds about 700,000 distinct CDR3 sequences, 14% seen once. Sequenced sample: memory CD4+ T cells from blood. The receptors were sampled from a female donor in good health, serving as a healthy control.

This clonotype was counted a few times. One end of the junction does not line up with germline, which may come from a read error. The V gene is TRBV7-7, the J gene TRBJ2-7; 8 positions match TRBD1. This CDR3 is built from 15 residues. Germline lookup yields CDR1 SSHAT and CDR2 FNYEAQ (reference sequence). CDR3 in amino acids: CASSPGTGDDGEQYF. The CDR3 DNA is TGTGCTAGCAGCCCCGGGACAGGAGACGACGGCGAGCAGTACTTC.

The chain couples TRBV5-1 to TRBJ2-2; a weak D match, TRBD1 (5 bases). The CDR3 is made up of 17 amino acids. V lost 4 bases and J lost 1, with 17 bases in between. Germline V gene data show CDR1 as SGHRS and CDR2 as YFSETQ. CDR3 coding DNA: TGCGCCAGCAGCCCCCAAGGGGTCCAAAGGAACACCGGGGAGCTGTTTTTT. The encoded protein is CASSPQGVQRNTGELFF.

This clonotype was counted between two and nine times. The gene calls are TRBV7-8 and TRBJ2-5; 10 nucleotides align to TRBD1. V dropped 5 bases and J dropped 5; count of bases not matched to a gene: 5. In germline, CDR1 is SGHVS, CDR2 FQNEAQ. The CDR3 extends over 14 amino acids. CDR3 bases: TGTGCCAGCAGCCAGGACAGGGGGATGGAGACCCAGTACTTC. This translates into CASSQDRGMETQYF.

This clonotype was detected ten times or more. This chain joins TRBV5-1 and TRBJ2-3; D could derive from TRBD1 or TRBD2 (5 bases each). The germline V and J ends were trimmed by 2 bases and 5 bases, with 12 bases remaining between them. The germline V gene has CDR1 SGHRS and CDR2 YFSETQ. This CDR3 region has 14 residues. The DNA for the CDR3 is TGCGCCAGCAGCTTCCTATCGAGGGGAGATACGCAGTATTTT. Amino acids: CASSFLSRGDTQYF.

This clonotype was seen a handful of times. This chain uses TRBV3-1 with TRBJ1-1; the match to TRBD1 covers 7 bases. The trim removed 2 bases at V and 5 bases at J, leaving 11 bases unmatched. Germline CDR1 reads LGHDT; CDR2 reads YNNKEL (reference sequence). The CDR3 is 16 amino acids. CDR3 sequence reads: CASSQTLGQRLTEAFF. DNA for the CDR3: TGTGCCAGCAGCCAAACCCTGGGACAGCGGTTGACTGAAGCTTTCTTT. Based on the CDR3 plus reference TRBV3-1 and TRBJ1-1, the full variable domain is DTAVSQTPKYLVTQMGNDKSIKCEQNLGHDTMYWYKQDSKKFLKIMFSYNNKELIINETVPNRFSPKSPDKAHLNLHINSLELGDSAVYFCASSQTLGQRLTEAFFGQGTRLTVV.

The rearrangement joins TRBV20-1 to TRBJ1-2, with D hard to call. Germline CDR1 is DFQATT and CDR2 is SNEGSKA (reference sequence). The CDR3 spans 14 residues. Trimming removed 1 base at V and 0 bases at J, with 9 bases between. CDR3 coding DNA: TGCAGTGCTAGAGGGGCCCGAGCTAACTATGGCTACACCTTC. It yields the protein CSARGARANYGYTF.

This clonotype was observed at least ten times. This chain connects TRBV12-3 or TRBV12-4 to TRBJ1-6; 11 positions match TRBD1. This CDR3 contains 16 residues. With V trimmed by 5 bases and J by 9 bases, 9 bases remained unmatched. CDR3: CASSHRPGTGGSPLHF. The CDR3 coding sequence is TGTGCCAGCAGTCACAGACCAGGGACAGGGGGTTCACCCCTCCACTTT.

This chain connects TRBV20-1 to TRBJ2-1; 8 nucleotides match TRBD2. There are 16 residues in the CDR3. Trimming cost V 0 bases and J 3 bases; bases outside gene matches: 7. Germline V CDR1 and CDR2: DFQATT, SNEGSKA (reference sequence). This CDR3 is CSARDSRAGGYNEQFF. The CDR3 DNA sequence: TGCAGTGCTAGAGACTCGAGGGCGGGAGGCTACAATGAGCAGTTCTTC.

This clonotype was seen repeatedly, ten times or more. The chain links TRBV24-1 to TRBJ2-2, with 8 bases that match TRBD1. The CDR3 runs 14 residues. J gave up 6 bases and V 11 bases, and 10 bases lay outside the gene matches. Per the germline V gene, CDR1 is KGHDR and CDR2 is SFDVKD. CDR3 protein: CASEGQGASGELFF. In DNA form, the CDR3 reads TGTGCCAGCGAAGGGCAGGGGGCCTCCGGGGAGCTGTTTTTT.

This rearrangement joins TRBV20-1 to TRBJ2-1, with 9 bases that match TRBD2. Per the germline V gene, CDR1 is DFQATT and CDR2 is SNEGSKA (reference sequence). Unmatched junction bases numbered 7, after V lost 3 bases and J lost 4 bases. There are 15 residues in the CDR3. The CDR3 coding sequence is TGCAGTGCTAGTATCCCCACTAGCGGGTACAATGAGCAGTTCTTC. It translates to CSASIPTSGYNEQFF.

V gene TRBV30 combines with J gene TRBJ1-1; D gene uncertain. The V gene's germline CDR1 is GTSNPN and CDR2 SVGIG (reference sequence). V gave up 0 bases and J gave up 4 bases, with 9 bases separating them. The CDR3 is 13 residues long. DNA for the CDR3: TGTGCCTGGAGTGTACCAGTGGGCACTGAAGCTTTCTTT. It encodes CAWSVPVGTEAFF.

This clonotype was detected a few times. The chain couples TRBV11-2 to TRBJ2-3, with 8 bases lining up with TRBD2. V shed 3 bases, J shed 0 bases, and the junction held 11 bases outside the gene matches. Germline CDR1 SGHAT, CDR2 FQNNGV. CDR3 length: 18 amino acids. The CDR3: CASSFSGTRLTSTDTQYF. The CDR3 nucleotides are TGTGCCAGCAGCTTCTCCGGGACTAGACTCACAAGCACAGATACGCAGTATTTT.

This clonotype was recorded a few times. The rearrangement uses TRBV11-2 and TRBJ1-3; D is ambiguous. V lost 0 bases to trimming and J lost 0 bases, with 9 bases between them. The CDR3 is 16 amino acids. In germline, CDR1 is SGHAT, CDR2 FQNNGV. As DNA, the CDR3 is TGTGCCAGCAGCTTAGAAGGCCGGGTCTCTGGAAACACCATATATTTT. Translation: CASSLEGRVSGNTIYF.

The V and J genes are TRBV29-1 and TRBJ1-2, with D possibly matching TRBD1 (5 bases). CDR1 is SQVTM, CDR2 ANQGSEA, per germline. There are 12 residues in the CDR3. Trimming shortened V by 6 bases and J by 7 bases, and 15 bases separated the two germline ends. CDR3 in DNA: TGCAGCGTCCTCGCGGGGGTGGCTGGCTACACCTTC. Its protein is CSVLAGVAGYTF.

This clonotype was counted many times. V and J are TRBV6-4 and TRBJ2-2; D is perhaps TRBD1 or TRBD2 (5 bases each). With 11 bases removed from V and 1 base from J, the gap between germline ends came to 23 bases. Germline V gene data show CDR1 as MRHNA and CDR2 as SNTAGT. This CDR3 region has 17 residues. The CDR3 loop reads CADYPGGQGRNTGELFF. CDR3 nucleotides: TGTGCCGACTATCCCGGCGGGCAGGGTAGGAACACCGGGGAGCTGTTTTTT.

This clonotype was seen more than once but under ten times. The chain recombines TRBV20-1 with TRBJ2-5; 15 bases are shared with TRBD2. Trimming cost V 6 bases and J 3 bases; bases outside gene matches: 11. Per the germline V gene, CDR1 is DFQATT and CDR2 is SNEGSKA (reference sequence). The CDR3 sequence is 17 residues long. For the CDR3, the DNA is TGCAGTGCCTCGGGACTAGCGGGAGGTTCTTGGGAAGAGACCCAGTACTTC. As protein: CSASGLAGGSWEETQYF.

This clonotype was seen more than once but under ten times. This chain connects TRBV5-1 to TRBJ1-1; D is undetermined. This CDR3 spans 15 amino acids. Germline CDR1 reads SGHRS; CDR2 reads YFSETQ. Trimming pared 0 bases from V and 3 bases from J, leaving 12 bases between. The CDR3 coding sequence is TGCGCCAGCAGCTTGGCCGGCCGCGGAGACACTGAAGCTTTCTTT. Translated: CASSLAGRGDTEAFF.